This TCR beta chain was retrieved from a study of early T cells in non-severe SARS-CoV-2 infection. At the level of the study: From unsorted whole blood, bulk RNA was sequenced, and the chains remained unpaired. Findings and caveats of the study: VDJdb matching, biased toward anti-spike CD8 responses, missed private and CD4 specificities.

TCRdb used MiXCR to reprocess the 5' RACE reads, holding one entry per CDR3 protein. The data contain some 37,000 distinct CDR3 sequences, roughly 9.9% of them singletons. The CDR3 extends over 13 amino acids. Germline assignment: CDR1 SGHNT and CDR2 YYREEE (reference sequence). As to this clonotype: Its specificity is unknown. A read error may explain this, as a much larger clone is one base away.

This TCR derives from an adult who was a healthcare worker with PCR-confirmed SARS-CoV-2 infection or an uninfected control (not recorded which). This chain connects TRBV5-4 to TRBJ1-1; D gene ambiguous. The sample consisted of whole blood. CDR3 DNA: TGTGCCTGCAGCCCCAGACCGGGTACTGAAGCTTTCTTT. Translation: CACSPRPGTEAFF.